This TCR beta chain was obtained from a study of early T cells in non-severe SARS-CoV-2 infection. Study as a whole: Sequenced bulk RNA came from whole blood that was unsorted, and chains were unpaired. Study results and limitations: Comparison of clonotypes with VDJdb favored anti-spike CD8 responses while missing private and CD4 specificities.

Individual cDNA molecules were tagged with unique molecular identifiers. TCRdb ran MiXCR on the 5' RACE reads and lists one entry per CDR3 protein. The table has 40,000 or so distinct CDR3 sequences, around 6% seen once; the top ten hold 7.6%. Losses at the gene ends were 8 bases for V and 1 base for J; bases not matched to a gene: 7. The CDR3 is made up of 13 amino acids. The germline CDR1 and CDR2 sequences are GTSNPN and SVGIG (reference sequence). This clonotype has ten or more counts. Its antigen is as yet unknown. This sequence joins TRBV30 and TRBJ1-1; 7 positions match TRBD1. The sample consisted of whole blood. This TCR derives from an adult who was a healthcare worker with PCR-confirmed SARS-CoV-2 infection or an uninfected control (not recorded which). CDR3 sequence (DNA): TGTGCCCGAATGGGACAGCCGAACACTGAAGCTTTCTTT. Protein product: CARMGQPNTEAFF.